This entry concerns a single T cell receptor (beta chain). The ends were cut back, 5 bases at V and 11 bases at J, with 21 bases in the middle. Germline-derived CDR1 and CDR2 are MNHNY and SVGAGI (reference sequence). The CDR3 sequence is 14 residues long. MiXCR, applied by TCRdb to the 5' RACE reads, yields one record per CDR3 protein. The data show 45,000 to 65,000 distinct CDR3 sequences, 9.1% seen once. The entry originates in a study of early T cells in non-severe SARS-CoV-2 infection. The receptor was derived from an adult who was a healthcare worker with PCR-confirmed SARS-CoV-2 infection or an uninfected control (not recorded which). Specimen: whole blood. The rearrangement joins TRBV6-6 to TRBJ1-1; no clear D. The chain's CDR3 is CASSPAGDTPRAFF. The CDR3 DNA reads TGTGCCAGCAGTCCAGCGGGAGACACTCCGCGGGCTTTCTTT.